This entry features one T cell receptor (beta chain) sequence. Its antigen is currently unknown. The data belong to a study of shared clonotypes between healthy human individuals. Broader study findings: The diversity represented, both genetic and in exposure history, was limited by few donors.

The study drew all its donors from Caucasian adults living in Nashville, Tennessee. The CD4+ fraction was divided into a CD45RA+ naive subset and a CD45RA-negative memory subset. The CDR3 length is 14 residues. The V and J ends lost 0 bases and 4 bases respectively, with 10 bases between them. Germline V gives CDR1 SGHRS, CDR2 YFSETQ. Here immunoSEQ multiplex PCR was the method, and the copy in TCRdb shows in-frame clones only, minus some. This table has roughly 760,000 clones, under 80% appearing once. The genes are TRBV5-1 and TRBJ1-2; D remains ambiguous. The sequenced material came from memory CD4+ T cells sorted from blood. Subset given: CD45RA-negative fraction. The TCR was taken from a woman in her twenties or thirties in good health. CDR3 coding DNA: TGCGCCAGCAGCTTGGAGTCCGAGAGCTATGGCTACACCTTC. Protein product: CASSLESESYGYTF. Drawing the rest from reference TRBV5-1 and TRBJ1-2, the complete variable domain is KAGVTQTPRYLIKTRGQQVTLSCSPISGHRSVSWYQQTPGQGLQFLFEYFSETQRNKGNFPGRFSGRQFSNSRSEMNVSTLELGDSALYLCASSLESESYGYTFGSGTRLTVV.